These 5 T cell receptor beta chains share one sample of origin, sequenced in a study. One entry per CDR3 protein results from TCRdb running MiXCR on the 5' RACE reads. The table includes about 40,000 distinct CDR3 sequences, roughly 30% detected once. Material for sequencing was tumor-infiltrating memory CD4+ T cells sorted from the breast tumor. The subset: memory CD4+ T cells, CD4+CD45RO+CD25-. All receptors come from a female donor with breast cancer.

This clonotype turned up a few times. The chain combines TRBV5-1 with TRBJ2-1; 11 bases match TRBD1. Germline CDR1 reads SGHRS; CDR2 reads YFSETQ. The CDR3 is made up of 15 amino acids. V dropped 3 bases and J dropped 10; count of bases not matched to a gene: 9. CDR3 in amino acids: CASSSRPGQGGEQFF. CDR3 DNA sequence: TGCGCCAGCAGCTCCCGACCGGGACAGGGGGGAGAGCAGTTCTTC.

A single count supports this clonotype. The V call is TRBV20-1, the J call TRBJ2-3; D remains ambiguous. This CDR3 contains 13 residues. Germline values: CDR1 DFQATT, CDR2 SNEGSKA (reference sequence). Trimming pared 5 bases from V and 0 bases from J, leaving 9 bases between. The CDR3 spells CSAPPASTDTQYF. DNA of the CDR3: TGCAGTGCTCCCCCCGCTAGCACAGATACGCAGTATTTT.

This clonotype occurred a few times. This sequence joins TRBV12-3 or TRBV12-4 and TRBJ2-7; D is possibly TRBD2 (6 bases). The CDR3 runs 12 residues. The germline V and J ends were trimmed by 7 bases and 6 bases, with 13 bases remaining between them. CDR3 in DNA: TGTGCCAGCACTTACGGGGGTCCCGAGCAGTACTTC. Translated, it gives CASTYGGPEQYF.

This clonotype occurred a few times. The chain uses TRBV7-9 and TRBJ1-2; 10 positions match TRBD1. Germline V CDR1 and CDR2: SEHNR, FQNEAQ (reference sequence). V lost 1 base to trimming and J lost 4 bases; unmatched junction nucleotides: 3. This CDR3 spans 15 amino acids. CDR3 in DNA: TGTGCCAGCAGCTTAGGAGGGACAGGGGCCTATGGCTACACCTTC. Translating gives CASSLGGTGAYGYTF.

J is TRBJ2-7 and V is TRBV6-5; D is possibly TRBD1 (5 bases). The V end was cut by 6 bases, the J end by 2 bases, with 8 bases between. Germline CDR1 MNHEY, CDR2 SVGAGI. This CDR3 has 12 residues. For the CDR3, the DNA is TGTGCCAGCAGGGCAGGGACCTACGAGCAGTACTTC. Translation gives CASRAGTYEQYF.